These T cell receptor beta chains were read from a single sample in a study of identifying expanded T cells in peripheral blood. Some clones are missing from TCRdb's copy, which holds only in-frame ones; the method was immunoSEQ multiplex PCR. The sample yields about 94,000 clones, roughly 90% seen once. Sequencing was done on a sample of blood. These TCRs come from a person between 18 and 75 years old in good health. Both conserved end residues are part of each CDR3. The order of the fields is V gene, CDR3 length, clone size, D gene, J gene, CDR3 protein, CDR3 DNA. A D gene is named only where the DNA matches it firmly. Expanded clones are given a class, and other clones once, few, many or no size at all.

>TRBV30|12|-|-|TRBJ1-1
CALGSEGPEAFF
TGTGCCTTAGGTTCCGAAGGACCTGAAGCTTTCTTT
>TRBV5-1|13|-|-|TRBJ2-7
CASSLARGYEQYF
TGCGCCAGCAGCTTGGCCCGGGGTTACGAGCAGTACTTC
>TRBV7-9|14|-|-|TRBJ1-1
CASSFLVPETEAFF
TGTGCCAGCAGCTTCTTGGTCCCAGAAACTGAAGCTTTCTTT
>TRBV30|14|-|-|TRBJ2-1
CAWSPPDIVNEQFF
TGTGCCTGGAGTCCGCCCGACATAGTCAATGAGCAGTTCTTC
>TRBV7-2|13|-|-|TRBJ2-7
CASSPAAGYEQYF
TGTGCCAGCAGCCCGGCGGCGGGCTACGAGCAGTACTTC
>TRBV5-4|13|-|-|TRBJ2-7
CASSLGAEVEQYF
TGTGCCAGCAGTCTAGGAGCGGAGGTGGAGCAGTACTTC
>TRBV5-1|15|-|TRBD1|TRBJ2-7
CASGVQGAFTGEQYF
TGCGCCAGCGGGGTGCAGGGGGCCTTTACGGGGGAGCAGTACTTC
>TRBV5-1|16|-|TRBD1|TRBJ1-1
CASSLPGQGASSEAFF
TGCGCCAGCAGCCTTCCGGGACAGGGGGCTTCGAGTGAAGCTTTCTTT
>TRBV18|14|-|-|TRBJ1-2
CASSPGPEERGYTF
TGTGCCAGCTCACCGGGGCCAGAGGAAAGGGGCTACACCTTC
>TRBV19|14|once|-|TRBJ1-5
CASIAGRGNQPQHF
TGTGCCAGTATCGCAGGGAGAGGGAATCAGCCCCAGCATTTT
>TRBV11-3|12|-|-|TRBJ2-2
CASRPGDGELFF
TGTGCCAGCAGACCTGGAGACGGGGAGCTGTTTTTT
>TRBV4-1|16|-|-|TRBJ2-7
CASSHGTEYYSYEQYF
TGCGCCAGCAGCCATGGTACCGAATATTATTCCTACGAGCAGTACTTC
>TRBV30|17|-|-|TRBJ1-5
CAWSTGTRVGTYQPQHF
TGTGCCTGGAGTACAGGCACACGGGTGGGGACATATCAGCCCCAGCATTTT
>TRBV11-2|16|once|TRBD1|TRBJ1-3
CASSSNRGLSGNTIYF
TGTGCCAGCAGCTCGAACAGGGGCCTCTCTGGAAACACCATATATTTT
>TRBV7-8|13|-|-|TRBJ2-7
CASSHGTNYEQYF
TGTGCCAGCAGCCATGGTACCAACTACGAGCAGTACTTC
>TRBV30|15|-|TRBD2|TRBJ2-1
CAWSTGLGGEPEQFF
TGTGCCTGGAGTACTGGATTGGGGGGGGAGCCGGAGCAGTTCTTC
>TRBV7-6|15|-|-|TRBJ2-2
CASSSSSSNTGELFF
TGTGCCAGCAGCTCCTCTTCCAGTAACACCGGGGAGCTGTTTTTT
>TRBV19|13|-|-|TRBJ2-7
CASSPGLIYEQYF
TGTGCCAGTAGCCCGGGACTTATTTACGAGCAGTACTTC
>TRBV29-1|14|once|-|TRBJ1-2
CSVERQDGAYGYTF
TGCAGCGTTGAACGCCAAGATGGGGCCTATGGCTACACCTTC
>TRBV4-2|16|few|-|TRBJ2-3
CASSQVAGQITDTQYF
TGTGCCAGCAGCCAAGTCGCCGGACAGATCACAGATACGCAGTATTTT
>TRBV19|18|-|-|TRBJ1-5
CASSKQAARRSRNQPQHF
TGTGCCAGTAGTAAACAGGCGGCTCGAAGGTCGCGCAATCAGCCCCAGCATTTT
>TRBV18|19|-|-|TRBJ1-4
CASCQVIATPGRGNEKLFF
TGTGCCAGCTGCCAAGTAATCGCCACACCCGGGCGAGGCAATGAAAAACTGTTTTTT
>TRBV27|15|-|-|TRBJ1-5
CASRYKAGTNQPQHF
TGTGCCAGCAGATACAAGGCCGGTACAAATCAGCCCCAGCATTTT
>TRBV7-8|16|-|TRBD1|TRBJ1-6
CASSRDRVSYNSPLHF
TGTGCCAGCAGCCGAGACAGGGTTTCCTATAATTCACCCCTCCACTTT
>TRBV7-6|16|-|TRBD1|TRBJ1-3
CASSASGTGLGNTIYF
TGTGCCAGCAGCGCGTCCGGGACAGGGTTGGGAAACACCATATATTTT
>TRBV5-1|15|once|TRBD1|TRBJ1-1
CASSTTQGAGTEAFF
TGCGCCAGCAGTACTACCCAGGGGGCTGGCACTGAAGCTTTCTTT
>TRBV6-5|14|-|-|TRBJ1-1
CASSPVQRNTEAFF
TGTGCCAGCAGCCCGGTACAGAGGAACACTGAAGCTTTCTTT
>TRBV19|15|-|-|TRBJ1-5
CASNGPTVPNQPQHF
TGTGCCAGTAACGGGCCCACAGTTCCAAATCAGCCCCAGCATTTT
>TRBV4-2|16|-|TRBD1|TRBJ2-1
CASSQTTGTVRNEQFF
TGTGCCAGCAGCCAAACCACCGGGACAGTACGCAATGAGCAGTTCTTC
>TRBV29-1|12|-|-|TRBJ1-4
CSVREDNEKLFF
TGCAGCGTCAGGGAGGATAATGAAAAACTGTTTTTT
>TRBV6-1|14|-|-|TRBJ2-7
CASKTGIDSYEQYF
TGTGCCAGCAAGACAGGCATAGACTCCTACGAGCAGTACTTC